This T cell receptor (beta chain) comes out of a study of blood T cell repertoires in COVID-19. This clone appeared a few times. Cohorts were assigned according to the clinical history that participants reported. Sequenced by immunoSEQ multiplex PCR; TCRdb stores in-frame clones only, minus some. Among about 200,000 clones, about 80% were seen once, and the ten largest hold 14% to 15%. Germline V CDR1 and CDR2: LGHNA, YNFKEQ. The CDR3 contains 15 residues. With 0 bases removed from V and 3 bases from J, the gap between germline ends came to 9 bases. What was sequenced was PBMCs or T cells enriched from blood (not recorded which). This sequence was found in a man in his forties who had recovered from COVID-19. The chain links TRBV4-2 to TRBJ1-5; D might be TRBD1 (6 bases). CDR3 sequence: CASSQETGYNQPQHF. In DNA, the CDR3 is TGTGCCAGCAGCCAAGAAACAGGGTACAATCAGCCCCAGCATTTT.